These 18 T cell receptor beta chains came from one sample sequenced in a study of blood T cell repertoires in COVID-19. Using immunoSEQ multiplex PCR, the repertoire was profiled, and TCRdb retains in-frame clones only, with some absent. The sample shows some 300,000 clones, around nine tenths of them seen only once. Sequenced sample: peripheral blood. These receptors were collected from a woman between 65 and 79 years old with COVID-19, enrolled during active disease.

The chain uses TRBV18 and TRBJ2-7; 8 bases are a match to TRBD1. There are 16 residues in the CDR3. Germline V gene data show CDR1 as KGHSH and CDR2 as LQKENI. V dropped 5 bases and J dropped 4; count of bases not matched to a gene: 13. The CDR3 here is CASSALSGQGYYEQYF. Written as DNA, the CDR3 is TGTGCCAGCTCAGCCCTAAGCGGACAGGGTTATTACGAGCAGTACTTC.

J is TRBJ2-3 and V is TRBV7-8; a weak D match, TRBD2 (5 bases). V lost 8 bases and J lost 0, with 15 bases in between. Germline lookup yields CDR1 SGHVS and CDR2 FQNEAQ. The CDR3 is 15 residues long. The CDR3 DNA sequence: TGTGCCAGCGGGCGGACTGCGCGTAGCACAGATACGCAGTATTTT. Its translation: CASGRTARSTDTQYF.

This clone was recorded only once. The chain carries TRBV4-3 and TRBJ1-2; a possible D gene is TRBD1 (5 bases). V dropped 0 bases and J dropped 7 bases, with 12 bases sitting between them. Germline CDR1 is LGHNA and CDR2 is YSLEER. The CDR3 extends over 14 amino acids. The CDR3 reads CASSQDPRQGGYTF. DNA for the CDR3: TGCGCCAGCAGCCAAGATCCGCGGCAGGGTGGCTACACCTTC.

The rearrangement joins TRBV6-4 to TRBJ2-2, with 7 bases aligning to TRBD1. With V trimmed by 3 bases and J by 0 bases, 13 bases remained unmatched. The length of the CDR3 is 19 residues. Germline V lookup: CDR1 MRHNA, CDR2 SNTAGT. Here the CDR3 reads CASSEREAGGLSNTGELFF. The CDR3 DNA is TGTGCCAGCAGTGAACGAGAGGCAGGGGGTCTATCGAACACCGGGGAGCTGTTTTTT.

The chain uses TRBV30 and TRBJ1-6; 9 bases are shared with TRBD1. Germline lookup yields CDR1 GTSNPN and CDR2 SVGIG (reference sequence). The CDR3 is 16 residues long. With V trimmed by 4 bases and J by 7 bases, 11 bases remained unmatched. DNA of the CDR3: TGTGCCTGGAAGTCATATGGACAGGGGTCGAATTCACCCCTCCACTTT. Translated: CAWKSYGQGSNSPLHF.

V and J are TRBV6-4 and TRBJ2-3; D is possibly TRBD1 (5 bases). This CDR3 contains 14 residues. The germline CDR1 and CDR2 sequences are MRHNA and SNTAGT. Trimming pared 5 bases from V and 6 bases from J, leaving 15 bases between. CDR3 bases: TGTGCCAGCAGTAGGGCAGGGCCACGGGATACGCAGTATTTT. It encodes CASSRAGPRDTQYF.

This chain links TRBV28 with TRBJ1-2, with 7 bases matching TRBD1. This CDR3 contains 15 residues. V trimming: 4 bases; J trimming: 7 bases; junction bases outside the gene matches: 12. Germline V gene lookup returns CDR1 MDHEN and CDR2 SYDVKM. Written as DNA, the CDR3 is TGTGCCAGCAGTTCCACCGGCCGGGACAGCTCTGGCTACACCTTC. Its translation: CASSSTGRDSSGYTF.

In this sample, this clone turned up once. The genes are TRBV6-1 and TRBJ1-5; D unresolved. Germline lookup yields CDR1 MNHNS and CDR2 SASEGT. Trimming took off 2 bases at V and 0 bases at J, with 8 bases between the two ends. The CDR3 loop spans 15 amino acids. The CDR3 region is CASSEFGASNQPQHF. DNA of the CDR3: TGTGCCAGCAGTGAATTCGGAGCTAGCAATCAGCCCCAGCATTTT.

J is TRBJ2-5 and V is TRBV6-5; tentative D call: TRBD2 (6 bases). Germline CDR1 MNHEY, CDR2 SVGAGI. CDR3 length: 12 amino acids. Trimming left V 8 bases short and J 3 bases short, with 10 bases between. Here the CDR3 reads CASRTTKETQYF. In DNA form, the CDR3 reads TGTGCCAGCCGGACTACGAAAGAGACCCAGTACTTC.

This clone occurred a few times. This chain connects TRBV6-5 to TRBJ2-7; perhaps TRBD1 as D (6 bases). The ends were cut back, 9 bases at V and 4 bases at J, with 22 bases in the middle. The CDR3 length is 15 residues. Germline V gives CDR1 MNHEY, CDR2 SVGAGI. The CDR3 here is CASKPTPGQGYEQYF. CDR3 coding DNA: TGTGCCAGTAAACCGACCCCGGGACAAGGGTACGAGCAGTACTTC.

The chain uses TRBV4-1 and TRBJ2-1; TRBD2 agrees at 9 bases. Germline-derived CDR1 and CDR2 are MGHRA and YSYEKL. Trimming removed 7 bases from V and 8 bases from J; junction bases left unmatched: 21. The CDR3 is 18 residues long. The CDR3 DNA follows: TGCGCCAGCACCAGCAAGCCGGGGGGGGCTAGCGGGGTTCATGAGCAGTTCTTC. Amino acid sequence: CASTSKPGGASGVHEQFF.

This sequence joins TRBV7-2 and TRBJ1-5, with D possibly matching TRBD1 (6 bases). CDR1 is SGHTA, CDR2 FQGNSA, per germline. V shed 1 base and J shed 0 bases, with 13 bases lying between them. The CDR3 is made up of 17 amino acids. The CDR3 DNA sequence: TGTGCCAGCAGCTTAGTCAGGGGACCGTATAGCAATCAGCCCCAGCATTTT. It yields the protein CASSLVRGPYSNQPQHF.

A single count supports this clone. The gene calls are TRBV28 and TRBJ1-2; D is unresolved. Trimming pared 3 bases from V and 3 bases from J, leaving 8 bases between. The germline V gene has CDR1 MDHEN and CDR2 SYDVKM. The length of the CDR3 is 13 residues. The CDR3 reads CASSFQIYYGYTF. The DNA of the CDR3 is TGTGCCAGCAGTTTCCAGATATACTATGGCTACACCTTC.

The chain combines TRBV5-1 with TRBJ2-7; the D gene is possibly TRBD2 (5 bases). This CDR3 comprises 15 residues. The V gene's germline CDR1 is SGHRS and CDR2 YFSETQ. V was trimmed by 4 bases and J by 6 bases, leaving 20 bases between them. The CDR3 protein is CASSKPGVRTSEQYF. CDR3 nucleotides: TGCGCCAGCAGCAAGCCCGGGGTCAGAACCTCCGAGCAGTACTTC.

The chain recombines TRBV6-1 with TRBJ1-2; D is perhaps TRBD1 (6 bases). CDR1 is MNHNS and CDR2 is SASEGT in the germline V gene. V dropped 4 bases and J dropped 2 bases, with 17 bases sitting between them. The CDR3 extends over 16 amino acids. DNA for the CDR3: TGTGCCAGCAGTGGCGGGGAGGGGGGTAGGAACTATGGCTACACCTTC. This sequence encodes CASSGGEGGRNYGYTF.

The chain recombines TRBV5-6 with TRBJ2-5; D gene unclear. Germline loops: CDR1 SGHDT, CDR2 YYEEEE. Trimming took off 1 base at V and 4 bases at J, with 8 bases between the two ends. The CDR3 totals 13 residues. The CDR3 protein is CASSLYPGETQYF. The CDR3 DNA follows: TGTGCCAGCAGCTTGTACCCGGGAGAGACCCAGTACTTC.

This clone has a single count. The V call is TRBV11-2, the J call TRBJ2-7, with 14 bases aligning to TRBD2. Germline V gene data show CDR1 as SGHAT and CDR2 as FQNNGV. V lost 4 bases, J lost 4 bases, and 15 bases stayed unmatched. The CDR3 spans 19 residues. This CDR3 reads CASSSFYLWTSGGTYEQYF. The CDR3 DNA sequence: TGTGCCAGCAGCTCATTCTACCTCTGGACTAGCGGGGGGACATACGAGCAGTACTTC.

The chain links TRBV11-2 to TRBJ1-3; D remains unclear. The CDR3 length is 13 residues. Germline V lookup: CDR1 SGHAT, CDR2 FQNNGV. The germline V and J ends were trimmed by 7 bases and 0 bases, with 7 bases remaining between them. The DNA of the CDR3 is TGTGCCAGCACCCGTAGCTCTGGAAACACCATATATTTT. Translating gives CASTRSSGNTIYF.